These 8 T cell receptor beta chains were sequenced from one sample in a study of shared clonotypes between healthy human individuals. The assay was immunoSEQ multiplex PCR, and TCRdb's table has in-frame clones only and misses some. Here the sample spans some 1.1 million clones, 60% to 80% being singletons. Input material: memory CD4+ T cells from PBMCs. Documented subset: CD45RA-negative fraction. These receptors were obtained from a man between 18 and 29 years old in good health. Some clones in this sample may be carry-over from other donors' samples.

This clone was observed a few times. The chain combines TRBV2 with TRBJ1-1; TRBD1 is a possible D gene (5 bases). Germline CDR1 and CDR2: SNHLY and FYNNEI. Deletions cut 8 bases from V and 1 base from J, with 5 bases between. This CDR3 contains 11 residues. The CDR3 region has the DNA TGTGCCAGCCAGGGGAACACTGAAGCTTTCTTT. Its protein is CASQGNTEAFF.

CDR3 region: CASSSGSSAYNEQFF. The DNA for the CDR3 is TGTGCCAGCAGCAGCGGGAGTTCAGCCTACAATGAGCAGTTCTTC. This chain links TRBV5-4 with TRBJ2-1, with 8 nucleotides matching TRBD2. The trim removed 4 bases at V and 2 bases at J, leaving 5 bases unmatched. The CDR3 consists of 15 residues. CDR1 is SGHNT, CDR2 YYREEE, per germline (reference sequence).

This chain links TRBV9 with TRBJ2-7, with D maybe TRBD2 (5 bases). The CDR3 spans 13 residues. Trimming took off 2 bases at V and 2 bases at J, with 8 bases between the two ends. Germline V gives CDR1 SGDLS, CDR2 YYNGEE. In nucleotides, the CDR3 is TGTGCCAGCAGCGTGGCCGGGACCTACGAGCAGTACTTC. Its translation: CASSVAGTYEQYF.

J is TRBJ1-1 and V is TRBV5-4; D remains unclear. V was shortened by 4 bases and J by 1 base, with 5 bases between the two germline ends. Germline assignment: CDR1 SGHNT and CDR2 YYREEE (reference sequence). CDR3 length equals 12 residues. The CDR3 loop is CASSQGNTEAFF. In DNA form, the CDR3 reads TGTGCCAGCAGCCAAGGGAACACTGAAGCTTTCTTT.

The CDR3 protein is CASSLDRSETQYF. The CDR3, as DNA: TGCGCCAGCAGCTTAGACAGGTCGGAGACCCAGTACTTC. The V gene is TRBV5-1, the J gene TRBJ2-5, with D perhaps matching TRBD1 (6 bases). The germline V gene has CDR1 SGHRS and CDR2 YFSETQ. V gave up 2 bases and J gave up 5 bases, with 10 bases separating them. The CDR3 is made up of 13 amino acids.

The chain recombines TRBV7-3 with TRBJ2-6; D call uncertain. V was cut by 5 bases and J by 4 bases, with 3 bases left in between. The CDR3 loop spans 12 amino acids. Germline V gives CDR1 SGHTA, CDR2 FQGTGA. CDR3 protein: CASSPGANVLTF. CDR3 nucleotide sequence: TGTGCCAGCAGCCCCGGGGCCAACGTCCTGACTTTC.

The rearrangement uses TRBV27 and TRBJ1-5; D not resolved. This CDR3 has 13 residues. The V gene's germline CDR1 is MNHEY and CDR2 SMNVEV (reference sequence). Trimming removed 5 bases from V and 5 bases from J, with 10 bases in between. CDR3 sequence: CASSPRQYQPQHF. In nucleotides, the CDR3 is TGTGCCAGCAGTCCCCGGCAGTATCAGCCCCAGCATTTT.

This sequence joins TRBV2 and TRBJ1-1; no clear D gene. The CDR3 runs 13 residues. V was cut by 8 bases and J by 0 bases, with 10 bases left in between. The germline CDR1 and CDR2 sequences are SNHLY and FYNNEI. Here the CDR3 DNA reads TGTGCCAGCGGCCCCCCTATGAACACTGAAGCTTTCTTT. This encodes CASGPPMNTEAFF.